This T cell receptor beta chain stems from a study of molecular identifiers for immune sequencing clone quantification. Points from the study as a whole: In CMV-specific effectors, clones above 20 copies held over 99% of molecules; naive, under 1%.

This clonotype has ten or more counts. Its specificity is not known. Bulk libraries came from a prior protocol with listed TCR primers. One entry per CDR3 protein, called by TCRdb with MiXCR from the PCR reads. The data show approximately 54,000 distinct CDR3 sequences, 20% to 25% seen once. The CDR3 spans 12 residues. The germline CDR1 and CDR2 sequences are SGHRS and YFSETQ. V was clipped by 6 bases and J by 3 bases, with 6 bases between them. This chain links TRBV5-1 with TRBJ1-4, with D perhaps TRBD1 (6 bases). This clonotype was sampled from a human donor in good health. Some libraries in this study had Jurkat cell RNA spiked in. Sequenced input: naive CD8+ T cells from blood, with Jurkat cell RNA spiked in. The sample's subset: FACS-sorted CD8+CD4-CCR7+CD45RA+ naive T cells. The CDR3 loop is CASKGANEKLFF. As DNA, the CDR3 is TGCGCCAGCAAGGGGGCTAATGAAAAACTGTTTTTT.